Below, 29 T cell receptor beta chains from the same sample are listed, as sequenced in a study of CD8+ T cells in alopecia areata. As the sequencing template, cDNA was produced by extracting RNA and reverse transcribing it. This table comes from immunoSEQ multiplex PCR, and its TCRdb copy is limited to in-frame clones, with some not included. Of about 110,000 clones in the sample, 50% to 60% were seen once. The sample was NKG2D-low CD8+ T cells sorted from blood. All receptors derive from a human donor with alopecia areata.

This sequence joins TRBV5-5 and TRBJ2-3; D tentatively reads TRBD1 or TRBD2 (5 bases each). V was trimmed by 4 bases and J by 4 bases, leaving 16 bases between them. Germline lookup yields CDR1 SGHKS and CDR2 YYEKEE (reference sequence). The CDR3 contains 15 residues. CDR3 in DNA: TGTGCCAGCAGCGCCGGGACCCCCGGGGCAGATACGCAGTATTTT. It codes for CASSAGTPGADTQYF.

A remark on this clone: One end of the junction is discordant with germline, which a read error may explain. CDR3: CASTTGNAEAFF. The CDR3 DNA is TGTGCCAGCACCACAGGGAACGCTGAAGCTTTCTTT. The chain carries TRBV6-1 and TRBJ1-1; perhaps TRBD1 as D (6 bases). Looked up from germline, CDR1 is MNHNS and CDR2 is SASEGT. CDR3 length: 12 amino acids.

CDR3 amino acids: CASSINTEAFF. CDR3 in DNA: TGTGCCAGCAGCATTAACACTGAAGCTTTCTTT. The chain combines TRBV6-5 with TRBJ1-1; D gene unclear. This CDR3 contains 11 residues. The V end lost 6 bases, the J end lost 2 bases, and 4 bases lay between the germline ends. Germline CDR1 and CDR2: MNHEY and SVGAGI.

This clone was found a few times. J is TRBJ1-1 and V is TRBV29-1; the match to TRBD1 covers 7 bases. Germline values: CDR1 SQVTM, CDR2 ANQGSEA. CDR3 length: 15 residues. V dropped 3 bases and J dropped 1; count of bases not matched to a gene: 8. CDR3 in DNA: TGCAGCGTTGACGTGACAGGGAGGGGGAACACTGAAGCTTTCTTT. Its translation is CSVDVTGRGNTEAFF.

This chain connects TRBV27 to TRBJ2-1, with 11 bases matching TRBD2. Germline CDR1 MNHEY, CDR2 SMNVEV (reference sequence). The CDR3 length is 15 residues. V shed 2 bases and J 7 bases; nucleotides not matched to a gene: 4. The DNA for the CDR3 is TGTGCCAGCAGTTTAGGTAGCGGGAGGGCTAATGAGCAGTTCTTC. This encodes CASSLGSGRANEQFF.

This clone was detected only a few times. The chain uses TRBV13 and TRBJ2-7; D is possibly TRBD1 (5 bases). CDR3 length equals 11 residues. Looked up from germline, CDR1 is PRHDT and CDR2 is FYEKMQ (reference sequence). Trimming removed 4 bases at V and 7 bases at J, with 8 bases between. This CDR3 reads CASSSQGEQYF. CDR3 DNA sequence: TGTGCCAGCAGCTCCCAGGGAGAGCAGTACTTC.

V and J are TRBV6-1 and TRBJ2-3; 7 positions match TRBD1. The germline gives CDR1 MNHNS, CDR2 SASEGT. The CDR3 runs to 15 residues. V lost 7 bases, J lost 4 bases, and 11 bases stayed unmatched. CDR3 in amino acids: CASTKKQGYADTQYF. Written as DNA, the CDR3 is TGTGCCAGCACCAAAAAACAGGGGTATGCAGATACGCAGTATTTT.

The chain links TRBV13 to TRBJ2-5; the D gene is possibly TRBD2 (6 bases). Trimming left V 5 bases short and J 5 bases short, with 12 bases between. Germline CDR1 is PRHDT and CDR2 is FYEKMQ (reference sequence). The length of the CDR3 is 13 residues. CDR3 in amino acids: CASSPYREETQYF. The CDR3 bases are TGTGCCAGCAGCCCTTACCGGGAGGAGACCCAGTACTTC.

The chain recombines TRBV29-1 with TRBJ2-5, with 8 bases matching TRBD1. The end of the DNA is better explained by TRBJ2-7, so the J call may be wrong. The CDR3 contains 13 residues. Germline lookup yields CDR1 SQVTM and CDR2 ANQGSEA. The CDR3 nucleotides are TGCAGCGTATCAGGGGGACAGGTGTACGAGCAGTACTTC. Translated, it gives CSVSGGQVYEQYF.

The CDR3 nucleotides read TGTGCCAGCAGCTTGGGGACAGGGCCTCAGCCTGAAGCTTTCTTT. Translating gives CASSLGTGPQPEAFF. The chain couples TRBV7-9 to TRBJ1-1; TRBD1 aligns across 9 bases. The CDR3 sequence is 15 residues long. CDR1 is SEHNR, CDR2 FQNEAQ, per germline (reference sequence). Trimming took 3 bases from V and 6 from J; bases not matched to a gene: 8.

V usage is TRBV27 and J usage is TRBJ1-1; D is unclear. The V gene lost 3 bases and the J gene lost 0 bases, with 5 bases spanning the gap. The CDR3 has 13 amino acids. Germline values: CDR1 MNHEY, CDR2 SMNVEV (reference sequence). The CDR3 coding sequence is TGTGCCAGCAGTTTCTCACTGAACACTGAAGCTTTCTTT. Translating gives CASSFSLNTEAFF.

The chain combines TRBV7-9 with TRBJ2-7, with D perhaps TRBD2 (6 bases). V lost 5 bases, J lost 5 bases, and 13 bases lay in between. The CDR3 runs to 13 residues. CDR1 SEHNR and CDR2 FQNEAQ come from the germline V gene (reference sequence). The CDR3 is CASSEWRDHEQYF. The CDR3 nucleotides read TGTGCCAGCAGCGAGTGGAGGGACCACGAGCAGTACTTC.

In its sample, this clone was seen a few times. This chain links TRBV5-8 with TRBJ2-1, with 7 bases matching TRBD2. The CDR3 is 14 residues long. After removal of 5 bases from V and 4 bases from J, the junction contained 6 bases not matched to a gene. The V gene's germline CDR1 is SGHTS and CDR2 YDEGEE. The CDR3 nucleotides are TGTGCCAGCAGTTGGGGGGAGGGATACAATGAGCAGTTCTTC. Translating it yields CASSWGEGYNEQFF. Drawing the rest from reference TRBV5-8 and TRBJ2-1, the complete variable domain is EAGVTQSPTHLIKTRGQQATLRCSPISGHTSVYWYQQALGLGLQFLLWYDEGEERNRGNFPPRFSGRQFPNYSSELNVNALELEDSALYLCASSWGEGYNEQFFGPGTRLTVL.

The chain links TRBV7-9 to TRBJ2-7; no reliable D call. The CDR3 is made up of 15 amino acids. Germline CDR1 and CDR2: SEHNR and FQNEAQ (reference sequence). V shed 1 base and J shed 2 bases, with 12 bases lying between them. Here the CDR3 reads CASSLVTLTAYEQYF. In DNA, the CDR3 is TGTGCCAGCAGCTTAGTAACCCTTACAGCCTACGAGCAGTACTTC.

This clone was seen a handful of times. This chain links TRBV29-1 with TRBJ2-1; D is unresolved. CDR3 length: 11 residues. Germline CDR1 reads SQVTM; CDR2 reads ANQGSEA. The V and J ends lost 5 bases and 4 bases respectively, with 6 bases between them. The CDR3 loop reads CSVNGYNEQFF. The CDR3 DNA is TGCAGCGTTAACGGATACAATGAGCAGTTCTTC.

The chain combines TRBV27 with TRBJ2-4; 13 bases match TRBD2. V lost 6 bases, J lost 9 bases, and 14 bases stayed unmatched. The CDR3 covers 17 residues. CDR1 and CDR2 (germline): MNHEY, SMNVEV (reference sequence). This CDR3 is CASRRTSGRAEVRIQYF. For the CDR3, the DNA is TGTGCCAGCAGACGCACTAGCGGGAGGGCCGAGGTTCGCATTCAGTACTTC.

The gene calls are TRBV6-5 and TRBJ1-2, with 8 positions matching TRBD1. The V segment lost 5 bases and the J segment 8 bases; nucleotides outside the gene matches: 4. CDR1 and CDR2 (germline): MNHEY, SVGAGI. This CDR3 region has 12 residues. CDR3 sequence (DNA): TGTGCCAGCAGTACGACAGGGGAAGGCTACACCTTC. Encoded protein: CASSTTGEGYTF.

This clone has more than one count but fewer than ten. This CDR3 is CASSLRGDRGYEQYF. CDR3 coding DNA: TGTGCCAGCAGTTTACGTGGGGACAGGGGTTACGAGCAGTACTTC. The chain joins TRBV27 to TRBJ2-7; 10 bases match TRBD1. CDR3 length equals 15 residues. V was clipped by 2 bases and J by 4 bases; unmatched bases: 5. The germline CDR1 and CDR2 sequences are MNHEY and SMNVEV (reference sequence).

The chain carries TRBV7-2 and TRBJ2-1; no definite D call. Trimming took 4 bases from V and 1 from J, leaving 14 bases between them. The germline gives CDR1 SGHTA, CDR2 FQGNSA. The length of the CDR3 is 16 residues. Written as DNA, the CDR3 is TGTGCCAGCAGCTACTCAGGCCTGGTATCCTACAATGAGCAGTTCTTC. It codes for CASSYSGLVSYNEQFF. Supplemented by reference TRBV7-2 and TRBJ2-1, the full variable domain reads GAGVSQSPSNKVTEKGKDVELRCDPISGHTALYWYRQSLGQGLEFLIYFQGNSAPDKSGLPSDRFSAERTGGSVSTLTIQRTQQEDSAVYLCASSYSGLVSYNEQFFGPGTRLTVL.

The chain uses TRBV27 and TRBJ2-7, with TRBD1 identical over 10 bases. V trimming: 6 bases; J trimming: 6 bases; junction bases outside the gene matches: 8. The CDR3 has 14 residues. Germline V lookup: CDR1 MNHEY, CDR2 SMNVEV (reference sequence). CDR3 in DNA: TGTGCCAGCAGCTGGGGACAGGGGCTCAGCGAGCAGTACTTC. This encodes CASSWGQGLSEQYF.

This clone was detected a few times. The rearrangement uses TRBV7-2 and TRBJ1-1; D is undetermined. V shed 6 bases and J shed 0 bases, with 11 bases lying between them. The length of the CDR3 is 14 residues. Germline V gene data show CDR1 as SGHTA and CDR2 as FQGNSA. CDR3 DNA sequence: TGTGCCAGCAGTCAGACACTGATGAACACTGAAGCTTTCTTT. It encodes CASSQTLMNTEAFF.

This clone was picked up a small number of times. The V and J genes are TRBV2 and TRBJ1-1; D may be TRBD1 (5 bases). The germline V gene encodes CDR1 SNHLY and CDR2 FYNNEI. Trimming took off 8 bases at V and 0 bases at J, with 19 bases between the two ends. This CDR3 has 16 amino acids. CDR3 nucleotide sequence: TGTGCCAGCTCCCGACCAGGGAGATTCATGAACACTGAAGCTTTCTTT. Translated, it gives CASSRPGRFMNTEAFF.

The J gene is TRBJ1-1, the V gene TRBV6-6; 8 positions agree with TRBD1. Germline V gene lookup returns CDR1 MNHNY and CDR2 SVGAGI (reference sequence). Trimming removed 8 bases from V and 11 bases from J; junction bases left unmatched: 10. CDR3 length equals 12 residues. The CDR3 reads CASGLTGGSAFF. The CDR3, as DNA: TGTGCCAGCGGGTTAACAGGGGGATCCGCTTTCTTT.

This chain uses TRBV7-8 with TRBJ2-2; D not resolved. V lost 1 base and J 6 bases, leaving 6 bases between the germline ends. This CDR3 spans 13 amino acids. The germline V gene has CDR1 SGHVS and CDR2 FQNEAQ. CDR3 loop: CASSLDSAGELFF. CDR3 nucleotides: TGTGCCAGCAGCTTAGACTCCGCCGGGGAGCTGTTTTTT. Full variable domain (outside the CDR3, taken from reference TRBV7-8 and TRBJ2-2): GAGVSQSPRYKVAKRGQDVALRCDPISGHVSLFWYQQALGQGPEFLTYFQNEAQLDKSGLPSDRFFAERPEGSVSTLKIQRTQQEDSAVYLCASSLDSAGELFFGEGSRLTVL.

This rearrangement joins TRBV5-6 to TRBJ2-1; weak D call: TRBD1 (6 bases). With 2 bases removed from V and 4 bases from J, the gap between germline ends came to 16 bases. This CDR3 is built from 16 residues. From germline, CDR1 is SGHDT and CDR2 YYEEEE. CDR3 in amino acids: CASSFSGQWDYNEQFF. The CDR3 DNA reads TGTGCCAGCAGCTTCTCCGGACAGTGGGATTACAATGAGCAGTTCTTC.

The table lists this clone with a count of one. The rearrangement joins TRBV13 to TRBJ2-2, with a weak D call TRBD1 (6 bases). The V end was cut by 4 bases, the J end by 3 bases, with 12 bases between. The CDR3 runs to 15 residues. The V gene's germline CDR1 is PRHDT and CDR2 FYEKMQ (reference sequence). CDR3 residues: CASSSGTLDTGELFF. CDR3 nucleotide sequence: TGTGCCAGCAGCTCCGGGACACTCGACACCGGGGAGCTGTTTTTT.

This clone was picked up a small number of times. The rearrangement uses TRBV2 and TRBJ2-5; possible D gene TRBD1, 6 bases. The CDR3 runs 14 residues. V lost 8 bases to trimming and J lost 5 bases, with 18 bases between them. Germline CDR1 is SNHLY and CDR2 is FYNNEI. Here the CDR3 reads CASLTGQTMETQYF. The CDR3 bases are TGTGCCAGCCTTACAGGACAGACTATGGAGACCCAGTACTTC.

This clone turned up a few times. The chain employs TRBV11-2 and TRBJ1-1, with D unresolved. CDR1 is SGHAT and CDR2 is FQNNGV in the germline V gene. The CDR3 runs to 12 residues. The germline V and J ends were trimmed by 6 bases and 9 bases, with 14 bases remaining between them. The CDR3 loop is CASRLDGLQAFF. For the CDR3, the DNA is TGTGCCAGCAGACTGGACGGGTTGCAAGCTTTCTTT.

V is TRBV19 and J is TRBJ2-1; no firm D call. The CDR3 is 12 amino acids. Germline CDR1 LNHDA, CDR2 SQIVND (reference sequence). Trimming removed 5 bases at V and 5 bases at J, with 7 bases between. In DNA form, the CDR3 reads TGTGCCAGTAGTCGACCTAACAATGAGCAGTTCTTC. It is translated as CASSRPNNEQFF.